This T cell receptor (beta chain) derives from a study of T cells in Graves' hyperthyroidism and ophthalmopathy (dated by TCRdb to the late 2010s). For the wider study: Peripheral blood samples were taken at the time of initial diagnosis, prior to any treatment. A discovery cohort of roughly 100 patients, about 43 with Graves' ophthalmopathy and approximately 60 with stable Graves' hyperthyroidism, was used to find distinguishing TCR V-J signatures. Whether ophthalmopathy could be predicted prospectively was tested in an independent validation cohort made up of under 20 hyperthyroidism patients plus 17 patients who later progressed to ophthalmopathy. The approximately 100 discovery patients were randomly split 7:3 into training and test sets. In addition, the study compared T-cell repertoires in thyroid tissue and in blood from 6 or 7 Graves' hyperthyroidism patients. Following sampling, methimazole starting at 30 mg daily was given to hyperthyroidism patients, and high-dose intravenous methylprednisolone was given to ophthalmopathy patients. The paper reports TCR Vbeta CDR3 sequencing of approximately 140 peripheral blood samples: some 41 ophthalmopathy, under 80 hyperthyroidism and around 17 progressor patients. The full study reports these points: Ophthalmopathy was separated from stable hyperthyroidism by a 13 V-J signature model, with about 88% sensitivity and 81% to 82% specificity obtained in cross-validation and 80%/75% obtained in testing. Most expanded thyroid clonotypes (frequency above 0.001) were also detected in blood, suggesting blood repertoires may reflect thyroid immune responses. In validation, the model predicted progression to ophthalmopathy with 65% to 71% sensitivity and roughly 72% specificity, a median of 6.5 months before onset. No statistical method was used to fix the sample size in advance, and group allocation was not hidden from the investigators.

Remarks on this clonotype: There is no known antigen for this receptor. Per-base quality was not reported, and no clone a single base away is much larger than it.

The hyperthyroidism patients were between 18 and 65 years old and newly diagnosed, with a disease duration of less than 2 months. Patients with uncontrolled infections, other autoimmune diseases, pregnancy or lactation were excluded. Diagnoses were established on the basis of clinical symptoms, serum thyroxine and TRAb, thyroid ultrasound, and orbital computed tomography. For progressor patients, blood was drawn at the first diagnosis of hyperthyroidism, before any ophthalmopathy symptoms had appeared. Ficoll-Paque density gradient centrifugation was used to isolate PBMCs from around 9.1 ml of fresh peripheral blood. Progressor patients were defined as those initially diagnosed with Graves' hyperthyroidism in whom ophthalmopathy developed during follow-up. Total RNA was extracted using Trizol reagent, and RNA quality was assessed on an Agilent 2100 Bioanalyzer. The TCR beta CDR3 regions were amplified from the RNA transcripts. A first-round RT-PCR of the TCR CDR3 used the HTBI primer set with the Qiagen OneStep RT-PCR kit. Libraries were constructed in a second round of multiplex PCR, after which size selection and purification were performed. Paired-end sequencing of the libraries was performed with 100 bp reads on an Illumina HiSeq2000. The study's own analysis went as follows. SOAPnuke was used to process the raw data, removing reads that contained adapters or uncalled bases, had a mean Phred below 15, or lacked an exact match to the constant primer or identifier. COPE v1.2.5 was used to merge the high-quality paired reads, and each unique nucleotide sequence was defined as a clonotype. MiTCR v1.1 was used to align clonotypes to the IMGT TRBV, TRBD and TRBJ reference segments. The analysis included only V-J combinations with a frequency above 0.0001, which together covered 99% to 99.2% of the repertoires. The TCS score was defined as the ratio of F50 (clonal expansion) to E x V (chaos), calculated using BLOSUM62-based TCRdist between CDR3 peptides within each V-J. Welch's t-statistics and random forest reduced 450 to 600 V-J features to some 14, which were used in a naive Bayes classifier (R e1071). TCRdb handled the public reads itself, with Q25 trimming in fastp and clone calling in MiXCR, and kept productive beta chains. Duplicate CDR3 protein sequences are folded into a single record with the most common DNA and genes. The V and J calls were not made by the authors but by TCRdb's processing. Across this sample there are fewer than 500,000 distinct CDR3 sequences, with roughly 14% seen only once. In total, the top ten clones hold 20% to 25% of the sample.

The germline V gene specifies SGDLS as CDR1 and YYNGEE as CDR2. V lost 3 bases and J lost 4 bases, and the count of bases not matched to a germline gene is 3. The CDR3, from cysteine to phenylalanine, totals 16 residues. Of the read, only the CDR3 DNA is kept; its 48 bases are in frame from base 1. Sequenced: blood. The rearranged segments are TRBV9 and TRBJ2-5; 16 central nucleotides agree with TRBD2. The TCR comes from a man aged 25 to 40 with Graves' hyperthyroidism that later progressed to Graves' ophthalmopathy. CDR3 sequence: CASSEGLAGGRETQYF. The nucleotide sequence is TGTGCCAGCAGCGAGGGACTAGCGGGGGGGCGAGAGACCCAGTACTTC.